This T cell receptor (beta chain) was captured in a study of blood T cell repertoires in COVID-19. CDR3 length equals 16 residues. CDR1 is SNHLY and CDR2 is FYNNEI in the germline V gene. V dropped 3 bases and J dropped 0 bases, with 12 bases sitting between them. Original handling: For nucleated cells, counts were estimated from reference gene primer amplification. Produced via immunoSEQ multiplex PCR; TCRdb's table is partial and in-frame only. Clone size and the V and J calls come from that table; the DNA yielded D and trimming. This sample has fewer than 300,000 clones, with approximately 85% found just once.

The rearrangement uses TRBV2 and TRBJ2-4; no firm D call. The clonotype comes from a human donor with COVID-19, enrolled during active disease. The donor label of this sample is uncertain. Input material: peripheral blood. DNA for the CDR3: TGTGCCAGCAGTGAGAGTCCCGCCCTAGCCAAAAACATTCAGTACTTC. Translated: CASSESPALAKNIQYF. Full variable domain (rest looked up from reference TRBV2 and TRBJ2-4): EPEVTQTPSHQVTQMGQEVILRCVPISNHLYFYWYRQILGQKVEFLVSFYNNEISEKSEIFDDQFSVERPDGSNFTLKIRSTKLEDSAMYFCASSESPALAKNIQYFGAGTRLSVL.